This entry lists 22 T cell receptor beta chains sequenced from one sample in a study of blood T cell repertoires in COVID-19. Repertoires were generated with immunoSEQ multiplex PCR, while TCRdb's copy carries only in-frame clones and drops some. Of some 220,000 clones listed, more than 70% were seen once; the top ten hold around 13%. Sequencing was done on a sample of peripheral blood. The receptors shown here come from a human donor in a cohort sampled during active COVID-19.

The chain employs TRBV6-5 and TRBJ2-5, with D maybe TRBD2 (5 bases). The CDR3 has 14 residues. Between the trimmed V and J ends, which lost 4 bases and 1 base, there was a span of 10 bases. Germline loops: CDR1 MNHEY, CDR2 SVGAGI. Here the CDR3 reads CASSSRERQETQYF. In nucleotides, the CDR3 is TGTGCCAGCAGTTCTCGGGAACGCCAAGAGACCCAGTACTTC.

The J gene is TRBJ1-1, the V gene TRBV10-3; 7 bases align to TRBD1. This CDR3 region has 15 residues. The V gene end was trimmed by 3 bases and the J gene end by 0 bases; junction bases not matched to a gene: 4. Germline V gene sequence: CDR1 ENHRY, CDR2 SYGVKD. CDR3 coding DNA: TGTGCCATCAGTGAAGGGGGCCATATGAACACTGAAGCTTTCTTT. This encodes CAISEGGHMNTEAFF.

This clone has just one count. The chain links TRBV19 to TRBJ2-5; the match to TRBD2 covers 15 bases. The CDR3 consists of 15 residues. The germline V gene has CDR1 LNHDA and CDR2 SQIVND (reference sequence). The ends lost 5 bases at V and 5 bases at J; junction bases unmatched: 3. The CDR3 nucleotides are TGTGCCAGTAGTTGGACTAGCGGGGGGGACGAGACCCAGTACTTC. It encodes CASSWTSGGDETQYF.

V and J are TRBV7-2 and TRBJ2-6; D possibly corresponds to TRBD2 (7 bases). V was clipped by 5 bases and J by 2 bases, with 13 bases between them. CDR3 length equals 16 residues. Germline CDR1 reads SGHTA; CDR2 reads FQGNSA. Here the CDR3 DNA reads TGTGCCAGCAGCCCGAGGGAGGGGGCTGGGGCCAACGTCCTGACTTTC. Translated, it gives CASSPREGAGANVLTF.

This clone was seen just once. The chain employs TRBV6-5 and TRBJ2-1; 8 nucleotides line up with TRBD2. The length of the CDR3 is 16 residues. Looked up from germline, CDR1 is MNHEY and CDR2 is SVGAGI. V dropped 2 bases and J dropped 9; count of bases not matched to a gene: 12. The DNA for the CDR3 is TGTGCCAGCAGTTACGGGTCCGGGGGGGCGATCGGTGAGCAGTTCTTC. Residues: CASSYGSGGAIGEQFF.

The V call is TRBV28, the J call TRBJ1-4, with 12 bases that match TRBD1. This CDR3 comprises 17 residues. After removal of 6 bases from V and 5 bases from J, the junction contained 10 bases not matched to a gene. Germline CDR1 is MDHEN and CDR2 is SYDVKM. The CDR3 spells CASSSGQGAPRNEKLFF. CDR3 bases: TGTGCCAGCAGCTCGGGACAGGGGGCGCCTAGGAATGAAAAACTGTTTTTT.

This clone has more than one count but fewer than ten. The gene calls are TRBV27 and TRBJ1-1; TRBD1 matches 7 bases. V lost 0 bases to trimming and J lost 2 bases; unmatched junction nucleotides: 6. Germline V lookup: CDR1 MNHEY, CDR2 SMNVEV (reference sequence). The CDR3 runs to 16 residues. The CDR3 sequence: CASSLSSGTANTEAFF. The CDR3 coding sequence is TGTGCCAGCAGTTTATCCTCCGGGACAGCTAACACTGAAGCTTTCTTT.

The chain has TRBV9 and TRBJ2-2, with 8 bases lining up with TRBD1. V lost 0 bases and J lost 6; bases outside the gene matches: 4. Germline CDR1 SGDLS, CDR2 YYNGEE. CDR3 length: 15 amino acids. DNA for the CDR3: TGTGCCAGCAGCGTAGGCCAGGGGGCGCCCGGGGAGCTGTTTTTT. Protein product: CASSVGQGAPGELFF.

The chain has TRBV7-6 and TRBJ2-3; TRBD1 matches 11 bases. Germline V gene lookup returns CDR1 SGHVS and CDR2 FNYEAQ. CDR3 size: 15 residues. J was trimmed by 5 bases and V by 3 bases; bases with no gene match: 4. The CDR3 protein is CASSFGTGGIDTQYF. The CDR3 DNA follows: TGTGCCAGCAGCTTTGGGACAGGGGGGATAGATACGCAGTATTTT.

The chain links TRBV4-2 to TRBJ2-2, with 8 bases lining up with TRBD1. The CDR3 is 17 amino acids. Germline CDR1 is LGHNA and CDR2 is YNFKEQ. V was pared by 2 bases and J by 7 bases, with 12 bases of the junction left unmatched. CDR3 bases: TGTGCCAGCAGCCAACCTAAGGACAGGGTTTGGGACGGGGAGCTGTTTTTT. This translates into CASSQPKDRVWDGELFF.

This clone was counted between two and nine times. The chain recombines TRBV19 with TRBJ2-1; 10 bases line up with TRBD2. Germline V CDR1 and CDR2: LNHDA, SQIVND (reference sequence). The V gene end was trimmed by 3 bases and the J gene end by 9 bases; junction bases not matched to a gene: 8. The CDR3 runs to 15 residues. CDR3 DNA sequence: TGTGCCAGTAGTATCGGACTAGCGGAGGCGGGTGAGCAGTTCTTC. It yields the protein CASSIGLAEAGEQFF.

This chain uses TRBV19 with TRBJ2-3, with 9 bases fitting TRBD2. Germline V CDR1 and CDR2: LNHDA, SQIVND (reference sequence). The trim removed 3 bases at V and 9 bases at J, leaving 13 bases unmatched. The CDR3 runs to 16 residues. The DNA for the CDR3 is TGTGCCAGTAGTATCCTCGACGTGGGCGGGAGGGCGACGCAGTATTTT. Translation gives CASSILDVGGRATQYF.

The gene calls are TRBV7-2 and TRBJ1-3, with D tentatively TRBD1 (6 bases). This CDR3 spans 15 amino acids. V was clipped by 5 bases and J by 3 bases, with 14 bases between them. Germline CDR1 is SGHTA and CDR2 is FQGNSA. The CDR3 protein is CASSARGGGGNTIYF. The CDR3 nucleotides are TGTGCCAGCAGCGCCCGCGGGGGCGGTGGAAACACCATATATTTT.

The chain uses TRBV11-3 and TRBJ1-3; the D gene is possibly TRBD1 (6 bases). The V and J ends lost 4 bases and 2 bases respectively, with 12 bases between them. Per the germline V gene, CDR1 is SGHNT and CDR2 is YENEEA. The CDR3 totals 15 residues. CDR3 residues: CASSSSGAPGNTIYF. CDR3 nucleotides: TGTGCCAGCAGCTCTTCAGGGGCCCCTGGAAACACCATATATTTT.

The chain recombines TRBV28 with TRBJ1-5; D is possibly TRBD1 (6 bases). The CDR3 contains 15 residues. V was shortened by 10 bases and J by 1 base, with 17 bases between the two germline ends. From germline, CDR1 is MDHEN and CDR2 SYDVKM. CDR3 in amino acids: CATPGRRGSNQPQHF. CDR3 bases: TGTGCCACCCCCGGGCGAAGGGGGAGCAATCAGCCCCAGCATTTT.

The rearrangement joins TRBV6-5 to TRBJ1-1; D is undetermined. V dropped 5 bases and J dropped 3 bases, with 13 bases sitting between them. The length of the CDR3 is 14 residues. The V gene's germline CDR1 is MNHEY and CDR2 SVGAGI. The CDR3 here is CASSSMLADTEAFF. DNA for the CDR3: TGTGCCAGCAGTAGTATGTTGGCGGACACTGAAGCTTTCTTT.

The V and J genes are TRBV6-5 and TRBJ2-4; D may be TRBD1 (6 bases). Trimming removed 4 bases from V and 8 bases from J, with 21 bases in between. The CDR3 runs 16 residues. CDR1 is MNHEY and CDR2 is SVGAGI in the germline V gene. The CDR3 spells CASSLTPGDGVHIQYF. The CDR3 DNA reads TGTGCCAGCAGTTTGACGCCAGGGGACGGGGTTCACATTCAGTACTTC.

V and J are TRBV6-6 and TRBJ2-7; TRBD2 might be the D (7 bases). The V end was cut by 7 bases, the J end by 4 bases, with 20 bases between. The CDR3 covers 15 residues. CDR1 MNHNY and CDR2 SVGAGI come from the germline V gene (reference sequence). As DNA, the CDR3 is TGTGCCAGCACCCCTTGGGGGGGGGCGGGGTACGAGCAGTACTTC. Protein: CASTPWGGAGYEQYF.

This clone was counted between two and nine times. The chain recombines TRBV10-2 with TRBJ2-1; the D gene is possibly TRBD2 (6 bases). Trimming took off 5 bases at V and 6 bases at J, with 17 bases between the two ends. This CDR3 is built from 15 residues. Per germline, CDR1 WSHSY and CDR2 SAAADI. The DNA of the CDR3 is TGCGCCAGCAGTAGGTTAGCGGACGTCAGCAATGAGCAGTTCTTC. The encoded protein is CASSRLADVSNEQFF.

The V gene is TRBV7-9, the J gene TRBJ2-2; D is unresolved. The CDR3 totals 14 residues. The ends were cut back, 1 base at V and 6 bases at J, with 9 bases in the middle. Looked up from germline, CDR1 is SEHNR and CDR2 is FQNEAQ (reference sequence). CDR3 in DNA: TGTGCCAGCAGCTTAGATTTGGCCCCCGGGGAGCTGTTTTTT. Translation: CASSLDLAPGELFF. The full variable domain, its missing parts supplied by reference TRBV7-9 and TRBJ2-2, is DTGVSQNPRHKITKRGQNVTFRCDPISEHNRLYWYRQTLGQGPEFLTYFQNEAQLEKSRLLSDRFSAERPKGSFSTLEIQRTEQGDSAMYLCASSLDLAPGELFFGEGSRLTVL.

The rearrangement links TRBV28 to TRBJ2-7; D might be TRBD1 (5 bases). The germline CDR1 and CDR2 sequences are MDHEN and SYDVKM. The CDR3 has 11 amino acids. Trimming cost V 10 bases and J 7 bases, with 14 bases left between them. CDR3 amino acids: CATLGAEEQYF. Written as DNA, the CDR3 is TGTGCCACCCTAGGGGCGGAGGAGCAGTACTTC.

This clone was counted between two and nine times. This chain joins TRBV10-1 and TRBJ1-1, with D unresolved. The V end lost 7 bases, the J end lost 6 bases, and 6 bases lay between the germline ends. Per germline, CDR1 WNHNN and CDR2 SYGVQD (reference sequence). The CDR3 runs 10 residues. CDR3 DNA: TGCGCCAGCAACGGGGCTGAAGCTTTCTTT. Residues: CASNGAEAFF.